This passage covers 22 T cell receptor beta chains from one sample sequenced in a study of graft-versus-host responses after intestinal transplantation. Libraries were prepared by immunoSEQ multiplex PCR; TCRdb keeps only in-frame clonotypes and omits some of them. The repertoire holds about 120,000 clones, around 90% seen once, with about 0.25% in the top ten. Their antigens remain unidentified. Sequenced material: unstimulated CD4+ T cells sorted from spleen or lymph node cells, taken before transplant. The receptors shown here come from a human donor who was the organ donor for an intestinal transplant.

The rearrangement uses TRBV5-1 and TRBJ2-7; 14 nucleotides align to TRBD2. The V segment lost 2 bases and the J segment 6 bases; nucleotides outside the gene matches: 1. The V gene's germline CDR1 is SGHRS and CDR2 YFSETQ. The CDR3 has 14 residues. In DNA, the CDR3 is TGCGCCAGCAGCTTAGGACTAGCGGGAGGCGAGCAGTACTTC. As protein: CASSLGLAGGEQYF.

This clone was recorded a few times. The V and J genes are TRBV7-2 and TRBJ2-7, with D possibly matching TRBD1 (6 bases). This CDR3 is 13 amino acids long. Germline CDR1 reads SGHTA; CDR2 reads FQGNSA. Trimming shortened V by 10 bases and J by 1 base, and 14 bases separated the two germline ends. The CDR3 reads CATSNRVSYEQYF. The DNA of the CDR3 is TGTGCCACCTCAAACAGGGTATCCTACGAGCAGTACTTC.

The J gene is TRBJ2-3, the V gene TRBV7-3; TRBD2 matches 11 bases. CDR3 length: 15 amino acids. Trimming took 5 bases from V and 2 from J; bases not matched to a gene: 3. CDR1 and CDR2 (germline): SGHTA, FQGTGA. CDR3 sequence: CASSTGLAVTDTQYF. Here the CDR3 DNA reads TGTGCCAGCAGCACGGGACTAGCGGTCACAGATACGCAGTATTTT.

The chain has TRBV27 and TRBJ1-1, with a weak D call TRBD1 (5 bases). CDR1 and CDR2 from the germline V gene are MNHEY and SMNVEV (reference sequence). This CDR3 is 14 amino acids long. V was cut by 3 bases and J by 9 bases, with 17 bases left in between. This chain's CDR3 is CASSFGGLGAKAFF. The CDR3 DNA reads TGTGCCAGCAGTTTTGGGGGGTTAGGGGCAAAAGCTTTCTTT.

The chain combines TRBV30 with TRBJ1-1; D gene ambiguous. V was shortened by 0 bases and J by 3 bases, with 14 bases between the two germline ends. Germline assignment: CDR1 GTSNPN and CDR2 SVGIG (reference sequence). The CDR3 is 15 residues long. The CDR3 nucleotides are TGTGCCTGGAGTGTACGAGGTACACTGTACACTGAAGCTTTCTTT. Encoded protein: CAWSVRGTLYTEAFF. The entire variable domain, with the rest obtained from reference TRBV30 and TRBJ1-1, is as follows: SQTIHQWPATLVQPVGSPLSLECTVEGTSNPNLYWYRQAAGRGLQLLFYSVGIGQISSEVPQNLSASRPQDRQFILSSKKLLLSDSGFYLCAWSVRGTLYTEAFFGQGTRLTVV.

In its sample, this clone was seen once. The J gene is TRBJ2-7, the V gene TRBV5-1; the D is unclear. V was shortened by 2 bases and J by 5 bases, with 5 bases between the two germline ends. Germline values: CDR1 SGHRS, CDR2 YFSETQ. There are 11 residues in the CDR3. CDR3 sequence reads: CASSLGHEQYF. The DNA of the CDR3 is TGCGCCAGCAGCTTAGGTCACGAGCAGTACTTC. Supplemented by reference TRBV5-1 and TRBJ2-7, the full variable domain reads KAGVTQTPRYLIKTRGQQVTLSCSPISGHRSVSWYQQTPGQGLQFLFEYFSETQRNKGNFPGRFSGRQFSNSRSEMNVSTLELGDSALYLCASSLGHEQYFGPGTRLTVT.

This clone showed up just once. V and J are TRBV4-2 and TRBJ1-3; D uncertain. The CDR3 totals 17 residues. CDR1 is LGHNA, CDR2 YNFKEQ, per germline. Trimming pared 0 bases from V and 7 bases from J, leaving 19 bases between. CDR3 nucleotides: TGTGCCAGCAGCCAAGATCAAAGGACCTCGCCGGGCAACACCATATATTTT. Its protein product is CASSQDQRTSPGNTIYF.

CDR3 nucleotides: TGTGCCAGTAGTATTCACAGGGAAAACATTCAGTACTTC. Translated: CASSIHRENIQYF. The rearrangement uses TRBV19 and TRBJ2-4; maybe TRBD1 (6 bases). This CDR3 contains 13 residues. The V end was cut by 3 bases, the J end by 5 bases, with 8 bases between. Germline assignment: CDR1 LNHDA and CDR2 SQIVND (reference sequence).

This clone was found once. The V and J genes are TRBV19 and TRBJ2-7; 11 nucleotides match TRBD2. The CDR3 has 16 amino acids. Trimming took 5 bases from V and 0 from J; bases not matched to a gene: 6. The germline V gene encodes CDR1 LNHDA and CDR2 SQIVND (reference sequence). The CDR3 nucleotides are TGTGCCAGTAGTCCCTTAGCGGGAGGGCCCTCCTACGAGCAGTACTTC. Translated: CASSPLAGGPSYEQYF.

The chain joins TRBV28 to TRBJ2-7, with a possible D match to TRBD2 (6 bases). This CDR3 is 11 amino acids long. Germline CDR1 and CDR2: MDHEN and SYDVKM. V was clipped by 6 bases and J by 7 bases, with 10 bases between them. CDR3 sequence (DNA): TGTGCCAGCAGGCTAGCGTCTGAGCAGTACTTC. Translation: CASRLASEQYF.

V usage is TRBV2 and J usage is TRBJ2-3, with 7 positions matching TRBD1. The CDR3 has 15 residues. Losses at the gene ends were 2 bases for V and 1 base for J; bases not matched to a gene: 3. The V gene's germline CDR1 is SNHLY and CDR2 FYNNEI. Written as DNA, the CDR3 is TGTGCCAGCAGTGAACCCGGACAGGGCACAGATACGCAGTATTTT. Amino acids: CASSEPGQGTDTQYF.

The chain combines TRBV18 with TRBJ2-4, with D unclear. The CDR3 consists of 15 residues. V was trimmed by 1 base and J by 0 bases, leaving 7 bases between them. Germline V gene lookup returns CDR1 KGHSH and CDR2 LQKENI. The CDR3 region has the DNA TGTGCCAGCTCACCACGGGCAGCAGCCAAAAACATTCAGTACTTC. This gives the protein CASSPRAAAKNIQYF.

V usage is TRBV12-5 and J usage is TRBJ2-7; TRBD2 matches at 7 bases. V was clipped by 5 bases and J by 5 bases; unmatched bases: 9. The CDR3 loop spans 14 amino acids. CDR1 is LGHNT and CDR2 is FRNRAP in the germline V gene. The CDR3 DNA reads as TGTGCTAGTGGTCCGGGGGGACCTGACAACGAGCAGTACTTC. This gives the protein CASGPGGPDNEQYF.

V usage is TRBV28 and J usage is TRBJ1-5, with no clear D. Germline lookup yields CDR1 MDHEN and CDR2 SYDVKM. There are 14 residues in the CDR3. V was pared by 8 bases and J by 0 bases, with 11 bases between. The CDR3 here is CASGGINSNQPQHF. CDR3 nucleotide sequence: TGTGCCAGCGGTGGGATAAATAGCAATCAGCCCCAGCATTTT.

The chain links TRBV10-3 to TRBJ2-7; no reliable D call. CDR3 length: 11 residues. The V end lost 5 bases, the J end lost 3 bases, and 5 bases lay between the germline ends. Germline V gives CDR1 ENHRY, CDR2 SYGVKD. For the CDR3, the DNA is TGTGCCATCAGTATTAACTACGAGCAGTACTTC. Translated, it gives CAISINYEQYF.

The chain recombines TRBV15 with TRBJ2-5, with a weak D call TRBD2 (6 bases). This CDR3 contains 15 residues. V lost 1 base, J lost 3 bases, and 12 bases lay in between. Germline CDR1 and CDR2: LNHNV and YYDKDF (reference sequence). In DNA, the CDR3 is TGTGCCACCAGCAGAGTGACAGCGGGTAAAGAGACCCAGTACTTC. Translating it yields CATSRVTAGKETQYF.

The chain joins TRBV5-1 to TRBJ1-1, with D maybe TRBD1 (5 bases). This CDR3 is 11 amino acids long. Trimming shortened V by 4 bases and J by 5 bases, and 6 bases separated the two germline ends. The germline V gene encodes CDR1 SGHRS and CDR2 YFSETQ. CDR3 DNA sequence: TGCGCCAGCAGCCGGGGGACTGAAGCTTTCTTT. Translation: CASSRGTEAFF.

The rearrangement joins TRBV15 to TRBJ2-3; 13 bases line up with TRBD2. After removal of 0 bases from V and 6 bases from J, the junction contained 6 bases not matched to a gene. From germline, CDR1 is LNHNV and CDR2 YYDKDF (reference sequence). CDR3 size: 17 residues. The CDR3 region has the DNA TGTGCCACCAGCAGAGAGGGGACTAGCGGGATGGGGGATACGCAGTATTTT. It yields the protein CATSREGTSGMGDTQYF.

This chain connects TRBV5-1 to TRBJ2-2; maybe TRBD2 (6 bases). The CDR3 extends over 14 amino acids. Germline values: CDR1 SGHRS, CDR2 YFSETQ. Between the trimmed V and J ends, which lost 4 bases and 6 bases, there was a span of 13 bases. CDR3 coding DNA: TGCGCCAGCAGCCCGACTAGTCAGGCCGGGGAGCTGTTTTTT. Encoded protein: CASSPTSQAGELFF.

This clone was detected a few times. The V and J genes are TRBV5-4 and TRBJ1-2; no clear D gene. V shed 4 bases and J shed 2 bases, with 9 bases lying between them. Germline V gives CDR1 SGHNT, CDR2 YYREEE (reference sequence). The CDR3 sequence is 13 residues long. The CDR3 nucleotides are TGTGCCAGCAGCGAGTCGACCAACTATGGCTACACCTTC. This encodes CASSESTNYGYTF.

This chain uses TRBV9 with TRBJ2-7; D could derive from TRBD1 or TRBD2 (6 bases each). Germline V lookup: CDR1 SGDLS, CDR2 YYNGEE. Trimming removed 4 bases from V and 0 bases from J, with 14 bases in between. The CDR3 contains 15 residues. CDR3 DNA: TGTGCCAGCAGCAGGGGGGACGGATTCTCCTACGAGCAGTACTTC. Its protein is CASSRGDGFSYEQYF. The whole variable domain, filled in from reference TRBV9 and TRBJ2-7, reads DSGVTQTPKHLITATGQRVTLRCSPRSGDLSVYWYQQSLDQGLQFLIQYYNGEERAKGNILERFSAQQFPDLHSELNLSSLELGDSALYFCASSRGDGFSYEQYFGPGTRLTVT.

This rearrangement joins TRBV19 to TRBJ1-5; the D gene is possibly TRBD1 (6 bases). CDR3 length: 15 amino acids. Trimming removed 0 bases from V and 6 bases from J, with 12 bases in between. The germline V gene has CDR1 LNHDA and CDR2 SQIVND (reference sequence). The CDR3 spells CASSIDSGGPQPQHF. The CDR3 DNA reads as TGTGCCAGTAGTATAGATAGCGGGGGGCCTCAGCCCCAGCATTTT.